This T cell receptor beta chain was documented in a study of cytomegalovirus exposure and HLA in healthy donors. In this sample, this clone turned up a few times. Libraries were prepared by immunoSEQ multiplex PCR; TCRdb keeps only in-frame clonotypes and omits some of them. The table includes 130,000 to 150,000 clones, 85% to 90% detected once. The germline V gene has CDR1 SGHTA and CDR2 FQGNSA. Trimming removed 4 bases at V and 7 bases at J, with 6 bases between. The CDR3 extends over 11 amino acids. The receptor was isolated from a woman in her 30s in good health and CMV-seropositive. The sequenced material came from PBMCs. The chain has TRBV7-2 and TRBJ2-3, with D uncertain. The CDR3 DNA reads TGTGCCAGCAGCTCCCCATATACGCAGTATTTT. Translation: CASSSPYTQYF.